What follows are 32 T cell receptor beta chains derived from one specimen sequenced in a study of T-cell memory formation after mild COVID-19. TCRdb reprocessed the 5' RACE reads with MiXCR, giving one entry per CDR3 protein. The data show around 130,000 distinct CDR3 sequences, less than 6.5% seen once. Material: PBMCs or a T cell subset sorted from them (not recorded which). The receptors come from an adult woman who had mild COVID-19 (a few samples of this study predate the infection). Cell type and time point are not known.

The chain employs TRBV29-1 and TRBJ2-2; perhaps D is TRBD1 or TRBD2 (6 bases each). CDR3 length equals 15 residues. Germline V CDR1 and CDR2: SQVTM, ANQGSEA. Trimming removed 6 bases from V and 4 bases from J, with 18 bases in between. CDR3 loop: CSVSSQGLGTGELFF. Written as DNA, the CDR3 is TGCAGCGTGAGCTCACAGGGACTGGGCACCGGGGAGCTGTTTTTT.

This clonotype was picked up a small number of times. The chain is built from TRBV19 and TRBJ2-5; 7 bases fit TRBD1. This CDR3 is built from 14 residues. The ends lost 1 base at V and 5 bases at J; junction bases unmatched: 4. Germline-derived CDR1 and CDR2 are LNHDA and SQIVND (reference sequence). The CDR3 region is CASSIGQGVETQYF. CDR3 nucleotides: TGTGCCAGTAGTATAGGACAGGGCGTGGAGACCCAGTACTTC. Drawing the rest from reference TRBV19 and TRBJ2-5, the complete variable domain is DGGITQSPKYLFRKEGQNVTLSCEQNLNHDAMYWYRQDPGQGLRLIYYSQIVNDFQKGDIAEGYSVSREKKESFPLTVTSAQKNPTAFYLCASSIGQGVETQYFGPGTRLLVL.

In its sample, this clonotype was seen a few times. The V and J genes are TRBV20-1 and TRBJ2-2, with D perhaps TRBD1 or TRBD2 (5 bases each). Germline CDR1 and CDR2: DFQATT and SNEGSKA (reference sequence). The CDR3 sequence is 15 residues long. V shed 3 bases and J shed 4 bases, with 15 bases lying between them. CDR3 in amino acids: CSARFEGKATGELFF. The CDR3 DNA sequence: TGCAGTGCTAGGTTCGAGGGGAAGGCCACCGGGGAGCTGTTTTTT.

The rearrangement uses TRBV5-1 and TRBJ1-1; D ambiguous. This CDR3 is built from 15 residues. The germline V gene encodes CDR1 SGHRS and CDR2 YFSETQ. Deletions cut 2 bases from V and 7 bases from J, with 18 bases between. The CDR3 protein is CASSFQEPSRDEAFF. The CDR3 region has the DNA TGCGCCAGCAGCTTCCAAGAGCCTTCCCGGGATGAAGCTTTCTTT. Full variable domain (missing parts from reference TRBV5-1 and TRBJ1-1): KAGVTQTPRYLIKTRGQQVTLSCSPISGHRSVSWYQQTPGQGLQFLFEYFSETQRNKGNFPGRFSGRQFSNSRSEMNVSTLELGDSALYLCASSFQEPSRDEAFFGQGTRLTVV.

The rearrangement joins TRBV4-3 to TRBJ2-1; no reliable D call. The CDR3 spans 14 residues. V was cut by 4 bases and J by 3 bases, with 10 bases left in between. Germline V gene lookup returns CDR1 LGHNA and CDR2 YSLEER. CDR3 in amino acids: CASSRLTIYNEQFF. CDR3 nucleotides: TGCGCCAGCAGCCGACTTACTATCTACAATGAGCAGTTCTTC.

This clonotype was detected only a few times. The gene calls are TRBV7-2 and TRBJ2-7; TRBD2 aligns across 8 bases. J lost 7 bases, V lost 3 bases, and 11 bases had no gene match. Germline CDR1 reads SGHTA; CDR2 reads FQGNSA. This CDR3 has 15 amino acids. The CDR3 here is CASSFSGGPGREQYF. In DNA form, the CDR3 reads TGTGCCAGCAGCTTCTCGGGGGGGCCAGGGAGGGAGCAGTACTTC.

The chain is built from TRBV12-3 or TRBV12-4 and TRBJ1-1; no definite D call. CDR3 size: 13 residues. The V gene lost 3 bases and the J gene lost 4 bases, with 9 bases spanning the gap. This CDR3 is CASSFGPGTEAFF. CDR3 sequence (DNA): TGTGCCAGCAGTTTTGGGCCTGGCACTGAAGCTTTCTTT.

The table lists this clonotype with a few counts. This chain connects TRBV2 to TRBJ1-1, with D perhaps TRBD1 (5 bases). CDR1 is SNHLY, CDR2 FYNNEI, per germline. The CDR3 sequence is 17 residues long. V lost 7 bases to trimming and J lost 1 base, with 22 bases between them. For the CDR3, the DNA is TGTGCCAGCATGGACATCGGAGATTGGGACCCGAACACTGAAGCTTTCTTT. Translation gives CASMDIGDWDPNTEAFF.

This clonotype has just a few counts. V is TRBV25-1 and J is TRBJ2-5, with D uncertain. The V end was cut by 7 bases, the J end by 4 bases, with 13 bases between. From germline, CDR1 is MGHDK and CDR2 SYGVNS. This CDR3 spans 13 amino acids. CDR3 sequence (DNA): TGTGCCAGCATACCCCACAATCGAGAGACCCAGTACTTC. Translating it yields CASIPHNRETQYF.

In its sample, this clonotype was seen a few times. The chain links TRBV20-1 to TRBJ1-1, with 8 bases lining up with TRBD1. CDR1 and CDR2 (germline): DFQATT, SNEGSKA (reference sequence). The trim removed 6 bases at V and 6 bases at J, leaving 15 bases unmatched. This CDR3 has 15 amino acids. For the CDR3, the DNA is TGCAGTGCAGCCGGACAGGGCCCTGTCTACGCTGAAGCTTTCTTT. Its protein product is CSAAGQGPVYAEAFF.

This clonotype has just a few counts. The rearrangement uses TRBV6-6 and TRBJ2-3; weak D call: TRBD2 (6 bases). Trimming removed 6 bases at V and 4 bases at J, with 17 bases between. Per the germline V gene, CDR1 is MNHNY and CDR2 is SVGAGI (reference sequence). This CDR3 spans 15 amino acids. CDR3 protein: CASSPAVGGADTQYF. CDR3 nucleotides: TGTGCCAGCAGCCCTGCCGTTGGCGGGGCAGATACGCAGTATTTT.

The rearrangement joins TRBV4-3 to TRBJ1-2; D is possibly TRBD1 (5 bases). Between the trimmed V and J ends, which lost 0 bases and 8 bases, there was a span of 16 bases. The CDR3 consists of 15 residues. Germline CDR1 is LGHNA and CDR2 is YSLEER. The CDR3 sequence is CASSQDLVPRGGYTF. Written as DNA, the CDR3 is TGCGCCAGCAGCCAAGATCTAGTACCCCGGGGCGGCTACACCTTC.

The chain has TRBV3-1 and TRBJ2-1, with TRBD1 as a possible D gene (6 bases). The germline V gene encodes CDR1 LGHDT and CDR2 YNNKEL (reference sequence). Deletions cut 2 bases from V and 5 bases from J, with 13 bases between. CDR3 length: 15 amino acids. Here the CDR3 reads CASSQQGFRNNEQFF. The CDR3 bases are TGTGCCAGCAGCCAACAGGGGTTTAGGAACAATGAGCAGTTCTTC.

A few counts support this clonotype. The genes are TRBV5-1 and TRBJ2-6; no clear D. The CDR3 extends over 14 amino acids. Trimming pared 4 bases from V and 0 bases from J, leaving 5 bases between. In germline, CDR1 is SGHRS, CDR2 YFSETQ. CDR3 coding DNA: TGCGCCAGCAGCACCCGCTCTGGGGCCAACGTCCTGACTTTC. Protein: CASSTRSGANVLTF. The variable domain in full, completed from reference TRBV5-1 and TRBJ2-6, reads KAGVTQTPRYLIKTRGQQVTLSCSPISGHRSVSWYQQTPGQGLQFLFEYFSETQRNKGNFPGRFSGRQFSNSRSEMNVSTLELGDSALYLCASSTRSGANVLTFGAGSRLTVL.

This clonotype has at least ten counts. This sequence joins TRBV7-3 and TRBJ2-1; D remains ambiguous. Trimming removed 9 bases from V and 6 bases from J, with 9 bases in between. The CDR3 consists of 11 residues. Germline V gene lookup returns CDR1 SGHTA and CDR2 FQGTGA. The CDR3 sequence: CASGEANEQFF. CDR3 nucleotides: TGTGCCAGTGGTGAGGCCAATGAGCAGTTCTTC.

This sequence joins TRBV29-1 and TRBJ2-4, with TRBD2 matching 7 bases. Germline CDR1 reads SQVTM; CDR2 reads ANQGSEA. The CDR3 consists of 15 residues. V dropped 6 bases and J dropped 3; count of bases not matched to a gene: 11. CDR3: CSVIPGGIVKNIQYF. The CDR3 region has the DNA TGCAGCGTGATCCCCGGGGGGATAGTCAAAAACATTCAGTACTTC.

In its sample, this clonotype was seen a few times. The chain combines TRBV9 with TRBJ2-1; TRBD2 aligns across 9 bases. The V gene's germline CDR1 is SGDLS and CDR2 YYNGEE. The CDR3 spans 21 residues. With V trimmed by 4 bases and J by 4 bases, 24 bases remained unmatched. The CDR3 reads CASSPHRTVGTSRVLYNEQFF. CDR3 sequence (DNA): TGTGCCAGCAGCCCCCACCGGACCGTTGGGACTAGCAGGGTTTTGTACAATGAGCAGTTCTTC. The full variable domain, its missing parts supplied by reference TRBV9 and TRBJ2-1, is DSGVTQTPKHLITATGQRVTLRCSPRSGDLSVYWYQQSLDQGLQFLIQYYNGEERAKGNILERFSAQQFPDLHSELNLSSLELGDSALYFCASSPHRTVGTSRVLYNEQFFGPGTRLTVL.

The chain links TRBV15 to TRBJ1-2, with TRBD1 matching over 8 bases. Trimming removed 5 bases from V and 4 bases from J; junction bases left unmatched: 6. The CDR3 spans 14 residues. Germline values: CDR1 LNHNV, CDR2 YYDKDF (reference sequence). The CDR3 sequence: CATSRKQGGYGYTF. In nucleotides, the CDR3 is TGTGCCACCAGCCGGAAACAGGGGGGCTATGGCTACACCTTC.

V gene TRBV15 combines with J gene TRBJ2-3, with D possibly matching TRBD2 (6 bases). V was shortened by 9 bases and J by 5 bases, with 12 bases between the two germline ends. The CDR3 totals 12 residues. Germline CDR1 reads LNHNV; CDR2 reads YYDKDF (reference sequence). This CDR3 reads CATRRGVDTQYF. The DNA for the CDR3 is TGTGCCACTAGGCGGGGCGTAGATACGCAGTATTTT. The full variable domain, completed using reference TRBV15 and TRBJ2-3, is DAMVIQNPRYQVTQFGKPVTLSCSQTLNHNVMYWYQQKSSQAPKLLFHYYDKDFNNEADTPDNFQSRRPNTSFCFLDIRSPGLGDTAMYLCATRRGVDTQYFGPGTRLTVL.

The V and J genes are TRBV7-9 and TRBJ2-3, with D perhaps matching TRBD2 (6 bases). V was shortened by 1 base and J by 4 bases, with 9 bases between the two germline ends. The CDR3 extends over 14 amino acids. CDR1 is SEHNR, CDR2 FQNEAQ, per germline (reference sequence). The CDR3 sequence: CASSLGGASDTQYF. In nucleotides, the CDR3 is TGTGCCAGCAGCTTAGGCGGGGCTTCAGATACGCAGTATTTT. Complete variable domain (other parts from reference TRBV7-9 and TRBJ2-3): DTGVSQNPRHKITKRGQNVTFRCDPISEHNRLYWYRQTLGQGPEFLTYFQNEAQLEKSRLLSDRFSAERPKGSFSTLEIQRTEQGDSAMYLCASSLGGASDTQYFGPGTRLTVL.

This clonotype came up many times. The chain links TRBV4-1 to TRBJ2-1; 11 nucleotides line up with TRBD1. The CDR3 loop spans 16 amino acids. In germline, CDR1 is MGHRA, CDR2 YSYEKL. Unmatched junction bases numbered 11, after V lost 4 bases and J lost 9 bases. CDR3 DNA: TGCGCCAGCAGCCGTCCCGGACAGGGGGCGAGTATTGAGCAGTTCTTC. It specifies CASSRPGQGASIEQFF.

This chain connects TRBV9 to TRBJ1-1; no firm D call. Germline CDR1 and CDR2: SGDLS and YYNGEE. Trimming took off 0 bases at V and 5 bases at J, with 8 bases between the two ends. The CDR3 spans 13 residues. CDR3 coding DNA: TGTGCCAGCAGCGTAGCTTTGGGGACTGAAGCTTTCTTT. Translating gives CASSVALGTEAFF.

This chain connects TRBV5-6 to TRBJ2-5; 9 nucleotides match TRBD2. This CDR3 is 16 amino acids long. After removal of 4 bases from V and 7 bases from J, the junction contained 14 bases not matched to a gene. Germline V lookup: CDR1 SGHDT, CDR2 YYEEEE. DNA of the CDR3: TGTGCCAGCAGCCACCAGTTAAGCGGGGGGCTTGCGACCCAGTACTTC. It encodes CASSHQLSGGLATQYF. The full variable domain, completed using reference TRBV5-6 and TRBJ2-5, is DAGVTQSPTHLIKTRGQQVTLRCSPKSGHDTVSWYQQALGQGPQFIFQYYEEEERQRGNFPDRFSGHQFPNYSSELNVNALLLGDSALYLCASSHQLSGGLATQYFGPGTRLLVL.

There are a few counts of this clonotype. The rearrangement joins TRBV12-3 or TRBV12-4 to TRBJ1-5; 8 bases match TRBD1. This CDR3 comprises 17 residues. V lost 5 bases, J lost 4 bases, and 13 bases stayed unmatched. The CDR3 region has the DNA TGTGCCAGCAGTGCAGACAGGGGAGGGATAAGGAATCAGCCCCAGCATTTT. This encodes CASSADRGGIRNQPQHF.

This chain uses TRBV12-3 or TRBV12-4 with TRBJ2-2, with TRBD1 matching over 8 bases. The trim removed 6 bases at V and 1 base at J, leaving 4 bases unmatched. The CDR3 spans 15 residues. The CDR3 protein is CASRRGQGNTGELFF. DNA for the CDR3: TGTGCCAGCAGGAGAGGACAGGGGAACACCGGGGAGCTGTTTTTT.

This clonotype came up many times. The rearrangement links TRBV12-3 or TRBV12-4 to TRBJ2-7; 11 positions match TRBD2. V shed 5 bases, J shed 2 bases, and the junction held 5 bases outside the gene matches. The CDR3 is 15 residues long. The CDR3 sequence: CASSRSGRAPYEQYF. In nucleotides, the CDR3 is TGTGCCAGCAGTCGTAGCGGGAGGGCCCCCTACGAGCAGTACTTC.

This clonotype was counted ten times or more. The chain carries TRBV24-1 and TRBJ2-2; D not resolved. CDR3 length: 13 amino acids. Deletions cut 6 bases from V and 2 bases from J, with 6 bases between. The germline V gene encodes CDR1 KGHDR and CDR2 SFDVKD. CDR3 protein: CATSTVNTGELFF. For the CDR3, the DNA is TGTGCCACCAGTACTGTTAACACCGGGGAGCTGTTTTTT.

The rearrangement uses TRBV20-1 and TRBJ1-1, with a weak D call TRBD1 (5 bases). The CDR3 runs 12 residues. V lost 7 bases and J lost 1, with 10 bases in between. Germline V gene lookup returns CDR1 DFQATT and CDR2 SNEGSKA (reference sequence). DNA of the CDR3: TGCAGTGTCTTGGACAAGAACACTGAAGCTTTCTTT. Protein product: CSVLDKNTEAFF.

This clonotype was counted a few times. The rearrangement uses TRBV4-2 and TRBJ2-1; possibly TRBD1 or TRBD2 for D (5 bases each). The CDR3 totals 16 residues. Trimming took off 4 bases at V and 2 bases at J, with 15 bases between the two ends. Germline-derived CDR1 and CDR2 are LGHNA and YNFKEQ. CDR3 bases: TGTGCCAGCAGCCCCTCCGGGACCCGGACCTACAATGAGCAGTTCTTC. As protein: CASSPSGTRTYNEQFF.

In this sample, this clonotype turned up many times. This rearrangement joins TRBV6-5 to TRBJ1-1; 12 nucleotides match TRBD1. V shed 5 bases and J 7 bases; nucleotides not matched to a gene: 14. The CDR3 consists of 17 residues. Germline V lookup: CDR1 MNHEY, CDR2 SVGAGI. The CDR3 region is CASSPRSPGQGAIEAFF. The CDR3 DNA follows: TGTGCCAGCAGTCCTAGATCTCCGGGACAGGGGGCAATTGAAGCTTTCTTT.

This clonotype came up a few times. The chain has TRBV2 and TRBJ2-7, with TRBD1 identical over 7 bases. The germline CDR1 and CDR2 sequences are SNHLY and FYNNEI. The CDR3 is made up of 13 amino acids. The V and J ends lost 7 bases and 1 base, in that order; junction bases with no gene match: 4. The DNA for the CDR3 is TGTGCCAGCACCCGGGGACAGTCCTACGAGCAGTACTTC. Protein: CASTRGQSYEQYF.

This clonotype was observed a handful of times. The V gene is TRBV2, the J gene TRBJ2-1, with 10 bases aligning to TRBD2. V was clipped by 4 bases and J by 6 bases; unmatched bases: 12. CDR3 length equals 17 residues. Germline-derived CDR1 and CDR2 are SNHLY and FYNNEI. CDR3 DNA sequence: TGTGCCAGCAGTGTCCTAGCGGGGGCCTTAGTACTCAATGAGCAGTTCTTC. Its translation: CASSVLAGALVLNEQFF.